This note documents a single TCR beta chain sequence. Its antigen is currently not known. The entry originates in a study of cytomegalovirus exposure and HLA in healthy donors (dated by TCRdb to 2016 to 2017). About the study as a whole: An earlier analysis of under 600 of the donors reported 250 to 350 Gb of sequence data and 117 million unique TCR beta sequences from about 200 million T cells. Around 300 gigabases of sequencing data and tens of millions of unique TCR sequences were included in an early release covering about 600 HLA-typed donors. Among the approximately 400 genotyped donors, about 83% belonged to the genetic ancestry cluster associated with self-reported Caucasian donors. The study aimed to test whether cataloging public T cell receptors could reveal signatures of past pathogen exposure. Using immunosequencing, the study profiled T cell repertoires from 666 subjects and related those repertoires to cytomegalovirus serostatus. Along with the roughly 610-subject first cohort, a separate validation cohort of more than 90 different subjects was used. To predict cytomegalovirus infection status, the study combined high-throughput TCR immunosequencing, statistical association of individual TCRs with disease status, and machine learning. A later analysis re-analyzed previously published TCR beta repertoires from roughly 690 donors and added high-resolution HLA genotyping to study TCR occurrence patterns. In the later analysis, no new phenotypic data were used to find candidate immune exposures; instead, reliance was placed on TCR beta sequences and their occurrence across donors. An earlier analysis of some 500 of the donors used high-throughput TCR beta sequencing to judge whether each TCR beta V gene segment behaved as functional or pseudogenic. Donor age, sex, ethnicity and CMV serostatus were collected together with the repertoire data. Genome-wide SNP genotypes for about 55% of the roughly 670 donors were used in a later genetic analysis, which treated that subset as a discovery cohort. All discovery cohort repertoires had been generated using a single sequencing platform. HLA typing included class I and class II loci at four-digit resolution. The number of donors typed differed by locus, with 629-630 for A, B, C, DRB1 and DQB1, roughly 520 for DQA1, 606 for DPA1, and some 440 for DPB1. Roughly five DR-DQ haplotypes were handled as single units for association and clustering because linkage in the cohort was strong. Among around 400 genotyped donors of the cohort, an average of about 240,000 unique TCR beta nucleotide sequences were sequenced per donor, roughly 20% of them non-productive. Study-wide findings and limitations: In a later analysis, the rate of TCR association differed among HLA loci, with DRB1 alleles having the most associated TCRs and HLA-C alleles having the fewest. Some IMGT-functional V segments, including TRBV6-2 and TRBV6-3, could not be told apart with the 87-base-pair reads, so those segments were excluded. The only immune exposure information available for the cohort was CMV serostatus. The earlier analysis of nearly 600 of the donors excluded some 16 rarely observed V segments, including chromosome 9 orphons, because counts were too low. According to the authors, the approach could potentially be generalized to other disease states and immunological phenotypes. A further reported finding was that TCR beta sequences accurately predicted the HLA-A and HLA-B alleles for most subjects in the first cohort. Because HLA typing was unavailable for some donors at each locus, only the typed subset was used in association tests. In a later genetic analysis, fewer N-insertions in productive TCRs were reported among donors in an Asian-associated ancestry cluster than the roughly 700-donor mean. An earlier analysis of 587 of the donors showed that most TCR beta V segments appeared in productive rearrangements either about 87% or about 30% of the time, which broadly matched IMGT annotations. The study gave a list of around 170 TCR beta chains associated with cytomegalovirus. In vitro tests confirmed that a few of the cytomegalovirus-associated TCR beta chains recognize cytomegalovirus antigens. While some public TCRs were present in many individuals, most TCR sequences turned up only very rarely across donors. According to a later analysis, most CMV-associated TCR beta chains appeared to be HLA-restricted, and the HLA associations seemed to be driven largely by CMV exposure. Several of the top co-occurrence clusters appeared to be linked to parvovirus B19, influenza, CMV and Epstein-Barr virus, according to a later analysis. V-gene and J-gene trimming of TCR beta chains was associated with a missense DCLRE1C variant in a later genetic analysis, and the association was replicated in an independent cohort. Assigning TCR associations to individual alleles was difficult when HLA alleles, especially DR and DQ, strongly co-occurred. Presence/absence analyses assumed roughly uniform sequencing depth across donors, an assumption that may not hold. Compared with equally common non-associated chains, HLA-associated TCR beta chains in a later analysis were more clonally expanded and had lower generation probabilities. Only TCR beta chains were sequenced in this cohort, and the absence of alpha or paired-chain data limited detectable features. A cluster of highly shared sequence variants was judged likely to be a technical artifact of the sequencing pipeline. The classifier was reported to diagnose cytomegalovirus status with high specificity and sensitivity in both the original cohort and the validation cohort. A later analysis associated some 17,000 TCR beta sequences with specific HLA alleles at a false discovery rate of 0.05. Linkage disequilibrium might explain the correlated functional status among segregating V segments, but an unknown experimental factor could not be ruled out.

The cohort consisted of 600 or so healthy bone marrow donors. At the time of sampling, all cohort members were nominally healthy, though unrecorded immune exposures were likely present. The donor was CMV seronegative and belonged to the group of approximately 320 seronegative cohort members. Each donor provided a peripheral blood sample, and peripheral blood mononuclear cells were used for TCR beta sequencing. The Qiagen DNeasy Blood Extraction Kit was used to extract genomic DNA from the blood cell samples. To prepare the library, the immunoSEQ multiplex PCR assay was applied. For the multiplex PCR, a mixture combining 60 forward primers for TCR Vbeta segments and 13 reverse primers for TCR Jbeta segments was used. The CDR3 region of rearranged TCR beta genes was amplified from genomic DNA by a multiplex PCR assay. The amplified TCR beta libraries were sequenced on the Illumina HiSeq System as 87-base-pair reads. In the source study's methods: Across the 500 to 850 repertoires, a later analysis counted approximately 83 million unique TCR beta chains, roughly 11 million of which were shared by at least two donors. Raw reads were error-corrected and collapsed into unique sequences with a nearest-neighbor algorithm that merged closely related sequences to remove PCR and sequencing errors. CDR3 sequences were aligned to IMGT reference sequences to assign V, D and J gene segments. For a sequence to be retained, a match of at least six nucleotides was required to both a V gene segment and a J gene segment. A rearrangement was called productive if the CDR3 had no stop codons and remained in frame with V and J, and every other rearrangement was called non-productive. Following IMGT convention, CDR3 was defined as the stretch from the second conserved V-encoded cysteine up to the conserved J-encoded phenylalanine. Sequences without an unambiguous match to a single V gene segment were excluded from the earlier analysis of about 640 of the donors. An earlier analysis of some 500 of the donors classified V segments as functional when productive rearrangements were above 56.7% and as segregating when the standard deviation between donors was above 5%. To diagnose cytomegalovirus status from the catalog of TCR beta chain sequences, a statistical classification framework was built. V and J gene assignment, in a later analysis, came from comparing TCR nucleotide sequences with IMGT/GENE-DB human TR gene sequences. In a later analysis, CDR3 sequences and most-parsimonious VDJ recombination scenarios were assigned using the TCRdist pipeline. A later analysis defined each TCR beta chain by its CDR3 amino acid sequence plus V-gene family, and excluded reads lacking a unique V-gene family. As a way to deal with suspected cross-contamination and a sequencing artifact, a later analysis dropped 640 or so nucleotide sequences that were highly shared and had low generation probability. A later analysis calculated a clonal expansion index for each public chain from normalized within-repertoire ranks of inferred template counts. In a later analysis, generation probabilities were computed with a VDJ recombination model fitted to out-of-frame rearrangements, and the resulting probabilities were checked against IGoR. Hypergeometric tests were used in a later analysis to score TCR-TCR, TCR-HLA and TCR-CMV co-occurrence, with a repertoire-size bias correction applied to the TCR pairs. In a later analysis, false discovery rates were estimated by permuting HLA or CMV assignments 20 times. A later analysis grouped co-occurring TCRs with DBSCAN, adding TCRdist sequence similarity when clustering within HLA-allele-positive subsets. For co-occurrence clustering, repertoires with fewer than 30,000 or more than 120,000 public chains were excluded, along with 4 to 6 repertoires with anomalous nucleotide sharing. The immuneACCESS repertoire file appears here via TCRdb, limited to in-frame rearrangements. These files lack a portion of the clones; in checked studies, under half of the deficit traces to unresolved V genes, and the cause of the others is not known. V and J calls and clone size come straight from that table; D and trimming were deduced from the DNA. The sample table holds approximately 130,000 clones. The ten top clones hold roughly 2% of the sample.

The germline V gene specifies MRHNA as CDR1 and SNTAGT as CDR2. The trim is 6 bases for V and 3 bases for J, with a gap of 9 bases between the germline ends. The CDR3 sequence holds 13 residues, the cysteine and phenylalanine included. Only the CDR3 DNA is retained, 39 bases long and in frame from the first base. The receptor was isolated from a woman aged 60 to 75 in good health and CMV-seronegative. Sequences were obtained from PBMCs. This chain is built from TRBV6-4 and TRBJ2-1; the D gene is unclear. The CDR3 reads CASSAEIYNEQFF. The sequenced DNA: TGTGCCAGCAGCGCGGAGATCTACAATGAGCAGTTCTTC.